These T cell receptor beta chains were read from a single sample in a study of blood T cell repertoires in COVID-19. Produced via immunoSEQ multiplex PCR; TCRdb's table is partial and in-frame only. The profile shows about 110,000 clones, around 90% of them singletons. The sample consisted of peripheral blood. The receptors shown here come from a woman in her 50s with acute or convalescent COVID-19. Each CDR3 is given without its conserved first and last residue. D genes are given only for firm matches.

v_gene | d_gene | CDR3aa
TRBV5-3 | TRBD1 | ARSPTGHPYEQY
TRBV7-8 | TRBD2 | ASSISRLAGIQETQY
TRBV10-2 | NA | ASSELTGVDGYT
TRBV24-1 | TRBD1 | ATSQGEGSYEQY
TRBV19 | TRBD1 | ASRAVGQFSNEQF
TRBV19 | NA | ASSTAATSPNEQF
TRBV24-1 | TRBD1 | ATSDSDRINTGELF
TRBV25-1 | NA | ASKLQGGTEAF
TRBV25-1 | TRBD1 | ASSEGTGIGGYT
TRBV24-1 | TRBD1 | ATSDLSGTGGLADTQY
TRBV24-1 | TRBD2 | ATSDSTSGGVYNEQF
TRBV7-3 | TRBD2 | ASSSYPGLAGINEQF
TRBV3-1/TRBV3-2 | TRBD2 | ASSQGLAGRGGREQY
TRBV24-1 | NA | ATSDGSPGNEQF
TRBV29-1 | TRBD1 | SVEAGGKEQY
TRBV6-5 | NA | ASSYTETAGVQF
TRBV7-8 | TRBD2 | ASSLSTSGMKSPYNEQF
TRBV30 | TRBD1 | AWSVPRPKDRGREKLF
TRBV28 | NA | ASSSSGAPFSYEQY
TRBV7-9 | TRBD1 | ASSLGQANNQPQH
TRBV6-9 | NA | ASSYGNSLKS
TRBV6-2/TRBV6-3 | NA | ASSYSDRTDTQY
TRBV19 | TRBD1 | ASSRDRVNQPQH
TRBV19 | NA | ASSIVEGAGSEAF
TRBV7-9 | NA | ASSLTGGSGNTIY
TRBV19 | NA | ASSIGAGDGYT
TRBV19 | NA | ASSPRRDHNNEQF
TRBV5-4 | NA | ASRDSRTNTGELF
TRBV11-3 | NA | ASRTGLGGYT
TRBV4-1 | TRBD1 | ASSQTRGADGNTIY
TRBV7-9 | NA | ASRESDTEAF
TRBV12-3/TRBV12-4 | NA | ASTRDRRTEAF
TRBV5-6 | NA | ASSLFSGLAKNIQY
TRBV6-5 | NA | ASTQGQSYEQY
TRBV2 | NA | ASSVGGGTEAF
TRBV5-5 | TRBD1 | ASSLDRGVYEQY
TRBV7-3 | NA | ASSRTREETQY
TRBV7-6 | TRBD1 | ASSPLGGLNTEAF
TRBV30 | NA | AWSSGLSTDTQY
TRBV7-2 | NA | ASSLGSYYEQY
TRBV18 | NA | ASSPPLGPRSTDTQY
TRBV20-1 | NA | SASDANPYEQY
TRBV18 | TRBD1 | ASSPGQIGPSYNEQF
TRBV14 | NA | ASSQVVWYQAGETQY
TRBV19 | NA | ASSLRSGELF
TRBV5-1 | NA | ASSKLKGAVGMNTEAF
TRBV28 | TRBD1 | ASKGNKGAGGYT
TRBV11-2 | NA | ASSWGGPDTEAF
TRBV4-1 | NA | ASSPGDATNEKLF